This entry lists 23 T cell receptor beta chains sequenced from one sample in a study of neurological immune-mediated disorders. A single record per CDR3 protein comes from TCRdb applying MiXCR to the 5' RACE reads. The top ten clones hold approximately 10% of a sample with tens of thousands of distinct CDR3 sequences, 10% to 13% of them seen once. Time point meaning: longitudinal time-point 1 (baseline). Source material: PBMCs. The receptors here all came from a man aged 25 to 40 in good health.

This clonotype came up many times. J is TRBJ2-3 and V is TRBV24-1; the match to TRBD2 covers 7 bases. Germline V gives CDR1 KGHDR, CDR2 SFDVKD. The CDR3 totals 15 residues. With 5 bases clipped from V and 2 bases from J, the junction kept 6 bases outside the gene matches. CDR3 nucleotide sequence: TGTGCCACCAGTGTGACTAGCACATCCACAGATACGCAGTATTTT. Its protein product is CATSVTSTSTDTQYF.

This clonotype came up many times. The chain links TRBV7-9 to TRBJ2-5; TRBD2 matches at 9 bases. This CDR3 is 17 amino acids long. Unmatched junction bases numbered 7, after V lost 1 base and J lost 1 base. Per germline, CDR1 SEHNR and CDR2 FQNEAQ (reference sequence). CDR3 sequence reads: CASSLGGAGGPQETQYF. CDR3 nucleotide sequence: TGTGCCAGCAGCTTAGGGGGAGCGGGAGGCCCCCAAGAGACCCAGTACTTC. The full variable domain, rest sourced from reference TRBV7-9 and TRBJ2-5, is DTGVSQNPRHKITKRGQNVTFRCDPISEHNRLYWYRQTLGQGPEFLTYFQNEAQLEKSRLLSDRFSAERPKGSFSTLEIQRTEQGDSAMYLCASSLGGAGGPQETQYFGPGTRLLVL.

This clonotype was observed at least ten times. The J gene is TRBJ2-1, the V gene TRBV11-2; possible D gene TRBD2, 5 bases. Germline CDR1 SGHAT, CDR2 FQNNGV. Trimming took 5 bases from V and 2 from J, leaving 22 bases between them. The CDR3 runs 18 residues. This chain's CDR3 is CASSRRAIALSPYNEQFF. In DNA, the CDR3 is TGTGCCAGCAGCCGGCGCGCCATAGCGCTAAGCCCCTACAATGAGCAGTTCTTC.

This clonotype was recorded at least ten times. The chain combines TRBV14 with TRBJ2-1; either TRBD1 or TRBD2 may supply D (6 bases each). The germline V gene encodes CDR1 SGHDN and CDR2 FVKESK. There are 16 residues in the CDR3. Trimming took off 1 base at V and 6 bases at J, with 16 bases between the two ends. This chain's CDR3 is CASSQVTGRGGNEQFF. The CDR3 DNA reads TGTGCCAGCAGCCAAGTGACCGGCAGGGGAGGCAATGAGCAGTTCTTC.

Turning to this clonotype: A clone one base away is much larger, so this may be a read error. The chain joins TRBV5-1 to TRBJ1-4; 9 nucleotides align to TRBD1. With V trimmed by 4 bases and J by 6 bases, 4 bases remained unmatched. The germline V gene encodes CDR1 SGHRS and CDR2 YFSETQ. The CDR3 contains 14 residues. The CDR3 DNA reads as TGCGCCAGCAGCAAGGGACAGGGTCATGAAAAACTGTTTTTT. Translating it yields CASSKGQGHEKLFF.

The gene calls are TRBV25-1 and TRBJ2-7, with no clear D. The CDR3 is 13 residues long. The V end lost 4 bases, the J end lost 7 bases, and 14 bases lay between the germline ends. CDR1 is MGHDK and CDR2 is SYGVNS in the germline V gene. DNA for the CDR3: TGTGCCAGCAGTGGTTGGGATAACTATGAGCAGTACTTC. This codes for CASSGWDNYEQYF.

This clonotype was counted ten times or more. The CDR3: CASTYQGGRYEQYF. CDR3 coding DNA: TGTGCCAGCACCTATCAGGGGGGAAGGTACGAGCAGTACTTC. The chain carries TRBV12-3 or TRBV12-4 and TRBJ2-7, with TRBD1 as a possible D gene (7 bases). CDR3 length equals 14 residues. Trimming shortened V by 7 bases and J by 4 bases, and 17 bases separated the two germline ends.

This clonotype was seen at least ten times. This chain connects TRBV12-3 or TRBV12-4 to TRBJ2-3; 7 nucleotides line up with TRBD1. V gave up 3 bases and J gave up 0 bases; unmatched junction bases: 3. The length of the CDR3 is 15 residues. CDR3 loop: CASSFLTGSTDTQYF. The DNA of the CDR3 is TGTGCCAGCAGTTTCCTGACAGGGAGCACAGATACGCAGTATTTT.

The gene calls are TRBV28 and TRBJ2-1; TRBD2 matches at 10 bases. The CDR3 consists of 17 residues. Germline CDR1 is MDHEN and CDR2 is SYDVKM. V lost 1 base, J lost 7 bases, and 10 bases stayed unmatched. The CDR3 nucleotides read TGTGCCAGCAGTTTATCGAGGCTAGCGGGAGTTGGGAATGAGCAGTTCTTC. It is translated as CASSLSRLAGVGNEQFF.

This clonotype has more than one count but fewer than ten. The chain combines TRBV7-7 with TRBJ2-3; tentatively, D is TRBD1 (5 bases). V was trimmed by 6 bases and J by 1 base, leaving 14 bases between them. CDR3 length: 15 amino acids. Germline loops: CDR1 SSHAT, CDR2 FNYEAQ (reference sequence). The CDR3 reads CASSQNQGGTDTQYF. CDR3 nucleotides: TGTGCCAGCAGTCAGAATCAGGGTGGCACAGATACGCAGTATTTT.

Many counts were recorded for this clonotype. The chain couples TRBV11-2 to TRBJ2-2, with unresolved D. CDR1 SGHAT and CDR2 FQNNGV come from the germline V gene. Between the trimmed V and J ends, which lost 7 bases and 6 bases, there was a span of 15 bases. CDR3 size: 14 residues. CDR3 sequence reads: CASTHERPSGELFF. The CDR3 nucleotides are TGTGCCAGCACCCACGAGAGGCCCTCCGGGGAGCTGTTTTTT.

This clonotype was detected a few times. As DNA, the CDR3 is TGTGCCAGCATTTCCGGACAGGGGTACGAGCAGTACTTC. This codes for CASISGQGYEQYF. This rearrangement joins TRBV28 to TRBJ2-7; 9 positions match TRBD1. The J segment lost 4 bases and the V segment lost 7 bases, leaving 5 bases of the junction unmatched. CDR1 MDHEN and CDR2 SYDVKM come from the germline V gene. The CDR3 totals 13 residues.

This clonotype was seen at least ten times. The rearrangement uses TRBV10-3 and TRBJ2-2, with TRBD2 identical over 9 bases. Trimming removed 11 bases from V and 6 bases from J; junction bases left unmatched: 4. CDR1 is ENHRY and CDR2 is SYGVKD in the germline V gene. The CDR3 is made up of 12 amino acids. DNA for the CDR3: TGTGCCTGCGGGGGGGCCCCCGGGGAGCTGTTTTTT. Translation: CACGGAPGELFF.

In its sample, this clonotype was seen many times. V is TRBV5-1 and J is TRBJ2-5; TRBD1 matches at 8 bases. Germline values: CDR1 SGHRS, CDR2 YFSETQ. This CDR3 region has 15 residues. J was trimmed by 4 bases and V by 0 bases; bases with no gene match: 5. DNA of the CDR3: TGCGCCAGCAGCTTGGACGGACAGGGCCCAGAGACCCAGTACTTC. Translated, it gives CASSLDGQGPETQYF.

Concerning this clonotype: Given a much more abundant clone one base away, this may be a read error. The rearrangement uses TRBV27 and TRBJ2-7, with a possible D match to TRBD1 (5 bases). The CDR3 length is 15 residues. V lost 4 bases and J 0 bases, leaving 13 bases between the germline ends. Germline V gene data show CDR1 as MNHEY and CDR2 as SMNVEV (reference sequence). The chain's CDR3 is CASSYTWGPSYEQYF. In DNA form, the CDR3 reads TGTGCCAGCAGTTACACATGGGGCCCCTCCTACGAGCAGTACTTC.

Comment on this clonotype: A much larger clone lies one base from this, so it may be a read error. This chain connects TRBV12-3 or TRBV12-4 to TRBJ2-7, with D possibly being TRBD1 (6 bases). The CDR3 sequence is 12 residues long. The CDR3: CASSSGEGEQCF. The CDR3 DNA follows: TGTGCCAGCAGTTCCGGAGAGGGGGAGCAGTGCTTC.

Ten or more counts support this clonotype. The V call is TRBV5-1, the J call TRBJ2-3; 7 positions match TRBD2. J gave up 0 bases and V 7 bases, and 14 bases lay outside the gene matches. CDR3 length: 17 residues. Germline CDR1 and CDR2: SGHRS and YFSETQ. The CDR3 region has the DNA TGCGCCAGCCGACCGTTTCAACTAGCGCCTAGCACAGATACGCAGTATTTT. This encodes CASRPFQLAPSTDTQYF.

This clonotype was detected only a few times. The rearrangement joins TRBV7-9 to TRBJ2-5; D is possibly TRBD1 or TRBD2 (5 bases each). Trimming stripped 3 bases from V and 2 bases from J, with 10 bases between. Germline CDR1 and CDR2: SEHNR and FQNEAQ (reference sequence). This CDR3 comprises 14 residues. The CDR3 loop reads CASSFWGIQETQYF. The DNA for the CDR3 is TGTGCCAGCAGCTTTTGGGGGATTCAAGAGACCCAGTACTTC.

This clonotype appeared many times. The chain uses TRBV4-2 and TRBJ2-5, with 10 bases aligning to TRBD1. The CDR3 length is 19 residues. V gave up 2 bases and J gave up 5 bases; unmatched junction bases: 17. Germline CDR1 LGHNA, CDR2 YNFKEQ. CDR3 DNA sequence: TGTGCCAGCAGCCAAAAAGCCTTAACCGGGACAGGGGTTCGGGAGACCCAGTACTTC. This sequence encodes CASSQKALTGTGVRETQYF.

This clonotype occurred many times. The rearrangement links TRBV28 to TRBJ2-7, with 10 positions matching TRBD2. V was clipped by 2 bases and J by 0 bases; unmatched bases: 1. Germline V lookup: CDR1 MDHEN, CDR2 SYDVKM. The CDR3 sequence is 15 residues long. CDR3 coding DNA: TGTGCCAGCAGTTTAGGACTAGCGGACTCCTACGAGCAGTACTTC. Encoded protein: CASSLGLADSYEQYF.

The chain recombines TRBV4-2 with TRBJ2-7; TRBD1 matches at 10 bases. CDR1 and CDR2 from the germline V gene are LGHNA and YNFKEQ. CDR3 length: 13 residues. The V segment lost 5 bases and the J segment 10 bases; nucleotides outside the gene matches: 8. The CDR3 DNA reads TGTGCCAGCAGCGAGGGACAGGGGACCGAACAGTACTTC. Translating gives CASSEGQGTEQYF.

This clonotype was picked up a small number of times. J is TRBJ1-3 and V is TRBV10-3, with no clear D. The CDR3 consists of 15 residues. Trimming stripped 3 bases from V and 3 bases from J, with 12 bases between. Per germline, CDR1 ENHRY and CDR2 SYGVKD. The CDR3 loop reads CAISDPGLGGNTIYF. The CDR3, as DNA: TGTGCCATCAGTGACCCAGGACTGGGTGGAAACACCATATATTTT.

This clonotype was seen repeatedly, ten times or more. The chain combines TRBV4-1 with TRBJ1-1; no definite D call. CDR1 is MGHRA, CDR2 YSYEKL, per germline. The CDR3 is 14 residues long. V was cut by 10 bases and J by 0 bases, with 15 bases left in between. The CDR3: CATGYDTMNTEAFF. CDR3 bases: TGCGCCACCGGCTACGACACGATGAACACTGAAGCTTTCTTT.